This T cell receptor (beta chain) stems from a study of OX40 agonist ivuxolimab in advanced cancers. Study-level information: Dose-escalation patients suffered from hepatocellular carcinoma, melanoma, renal cell or head and neck cancer. Of mixed ages from about 20 to 90 and averaging around 60 years, the group was approximately 80% male. Points from the study as a whole: In general, CD8+ T cells held more expanded clones than CD4+ did, on average.

The protocol was immunoSEQ multiplex PCR, while the TCRdb copy is restricted to in-frame clones and leaves out a portion. The sample lists 96,000 or so clones, approximately 80% occurring once. As for this clone: Its specificity is unknown.

The material was CD4+ or CD8+ T cells sorted from blood, obtained in a trial of the OX40 agonist ivuxolimab. This receptor was taken from an adult with an advanced solid tumor such as melanoma, head and neck, liver or kidney cancer.

CDR3 DNA sequence: TGTGCCAGCATTGGTTGGGCAGACTACGAGCAGTACTTC. Protein: CASIGWADYEQYF. This chain connects TRBV2 to TRBJ2-7; D call uncertain. Germline V CDR1 and CDR2: SNHLY, FYNNEI. Trimming took 7 bases from V and 3 from J, leaving 13 bases between them. The CDR3 has 13 residues.